This entry lists 4 T cell receptor beta chains sequenced from one sample in a study of shared clonotypes between healthy human individuals. Method: immunoSEQ multiplex PCR; TCRdb's copy keeps in-frame clones and lacks some. The sample has about 1.5 million clones, around 98% seen once; the top ten hold roughly 0.45%. What was sequenced was naive CD4+ T cells sorted from blood. Subset described: CD45RA+ positively selected. These receptors all come from a young man in good health.

V usage is TRBV29-1 and J usage is TRBJ2-3, with 10 nucleotides matching TRBD2. CDR3 length: 14 amino acids. Germline CDR1 SQVTM, CDR2 ANQGSEA. V was clipped by 7 bases and J by 3 bases; unmatched bases: 7. This CDR3 reads CSATGLARTDTQYF. In nucleotides, the CDR3 is TGCAGCGCTACGGGACTAGCGAGGACAGATACGCAGTATTTT.

The CDR3 DNA reads TGTGCCAGCAGCTTAGATCAGGGAGAAGAGACCCAGTACTTC. Encoded protein: CASSLDQGEETQYF. The chain is built from TRBV7-8 and TRBJ2-5; D tentatively fits TRBD1 or TRBD2 (5 bases each). Trimming took 1 base from V and 3 from J, leaving 9 bases between them. Germline V gene lookup returns CDR1 SGHVS and CDR2 FQNEAQ. This CDR3 region has 14 residues.

A single count supports this clone. The chain employs TRBV2 and TRBJ1-4; D is ambiguous. V dropped 7 bases and J dropped 0 bases, with 15 bases sitting between them. Germline CDR1 reads SNHLY; CDR2 reads FYNNEI. The CDR3 has 16 residues. Here the CDR3 reads CASTPSLSATNEKLFF. DNA of the CDR3: TGTGCCAGCACCCCTTCCCTTTCAGCAACTAATGAAAAACTGTTTTTT.

In this sample, this clone turned up once. This chain uses TRBV27 with TRBJ1-6, with D possibly TRBD1 on 6 matching bases. Germline values: CDR1 MNHEY, CDR2 SMNVEV (reference sequence). The V and J ends lost 1 base and 8 bases respectively, with 9 bases between them. There are 14 residues in the CDR3. The chain's CDR3 is CASSLWAGDSPLHF. As DNA, the CDR3 is TGTGCCAGCAGTTTATGGGCAGGGGATTCACCCCTCCACTTT.